The 14 T cell receptor beta chains given below trace back to one sample, sequenced in a study of shared clonotypes between healthy human individuals. Profiling relied on immunoSEQ multiplex PCR, and the TCRdb table lists in-frame clones only, not all of them. Here the sample spans 2 million to 3 million clones, 93% being singletons. Sample: naive CD4+ T cells from PBMCs. Regarding subset: CD45RA+ positively selected. These receptors originate from a man aged 18-30 years in good health. Some clones in this sample may be carry-over from other donors' samples.

This chain uses TRBV27 with TRBJ2-2; 9 nucleotides agree with TRBD1. Germline loops: CDR1 MNHEY, CDR2 SMNVEV (reference sequence). This CDR3 is 17 amino acids long. The V and J ends lost 6 bases and 0 bases, in that order; junction bases with no gene match: 8. The CDR3 DNA follows: TGTGCCAGCAGCCCCGACAGGGGGTATTCGAACACCGGGGAGCTGTTTTTT. Translating gives CASSPDRGYSNTGELFF.

This chain joins TRBV11-3 and TRBJ1-4; D is uncertain. The V end was cut by 1 base, the J end by 7 bases, with 7 bases between. CDR3 length equals 13 residues. Germline CDR1 reads SGHNT; CDR2 reads YENEEA. The chain's CDR3 is CASSLVRPEKLFF. In DNA form, the CDR3 reads TGTGCCAGCAGCTTAGTTCGACCTGAAAAACTGTTTTTT.

The rearrangement joins TRBV2 to TRBJ2-5, with D perhaps TRBD2 (6 bases). Germline V gene data show CDR1 as SNHLY and CDR2 as FYNNEI. Trimming left V 5 bases short and J 5 bases short, with 18 bases between. The CDR3 has 15 amino acids. The CDR3 nucleotides are TGTGCCAGCAGTCTCTCTTGGGGGGTCGGGGAGACCCAGTACTTC. Protein product: CASSLSWGVGETQYF.

The rearrangement joins TRBV6-4 to TRBJ2-7; TRBD2 matches 7 bases. V lost 9 bases, J lost 3 bases, and 5 bases stayed unmatched. The CDR3 is 12 amino acids. Germline CDR1 MRHNA, CDR2 SNTAGT. The CDR3 DNA follows: TGTGCCAGTAGGACTAGATACTACGAGCAGTACTTC. Protein: CASRTRYYEQYF.

The rearrangement links TRBV5-4 to TRBJ1-1; D ambiguous. Germline CDR1 and CDR2: SGHNT and YYREEE (reference sequence). There are 14 residues in the CDR3. The V and J ends lost 4 bases and 9 bases respectively, with 19 bases between them. Here the CDR3 reads CASSPPAGNVKAFF. The CDR3 nucleotides are TGTGCCAGCAGCCCCCCGGCGGGCAACGTAAAAGCTTTCTTT.

The chain combines TRBV19 with TRBJ2-7; 11 bases match TRBD2. Germline-derived CDR1 and CDR2 are LNHDA and SQIVND (reference sequence). Germline trimming cut 8 bases from V and 4 bases from J; bases unmatched to any gene: 7. The CDR3 consists of 14 residues. The CDR3 here is CASSTSGSRYEQYF. The CDR3 bases are TGTGCCAGTTCTACTAGCGGGAGTAGGTACGAGCAGTACTTC.

In this sample, this clone turned up once. CDR3 DNA: TGTGCCAGCAGTTATGGCTTGACTGAAGCTTTCTTT. This encodes CASSYGLTEAFF. The J gene is TRBJ1-1, the V gene TRBV6-6; D not certain. CDR3 length: 12 amino acids. In germline, CDR1 is MNHNY, CDR2 SVGAGI (reference sequence). Trimming removed 3 bases at V and 5 bases at J, with 7 bases between.

V and J are TRBV11-2 and TRBJ2-7; tentative D call: TRBD1 (6 bases). The CDR3 extends over 15 amino acids. Germline V gene sequence: CDR1 SGHAT, CDR2 FQNNGV. V shed 5 bases and J shed 3 bases, with 17 bases lying between them. The CDR3 reads CASSPVGSRGYEQYF. Here the CDR3 DNA reads TGTGCCAGCAGCCCAGTGGGAAGCAGGGGCTACGAGCAGTACTTC.

This rearrangement joins TRBV23-1 to TRBJ2-3; D is ambiguous. TRBV23-1 is an open reading frame whose function is uncertain. The CDR3 spans 9 residues. CDR3 in DNA: TGCCCGGCCACAGATACGCAGTATTTT. This sequence encodes CPATDTQYF.

This sequence joins TRBV5-8 and TRBJ2-5; TRBD1 matches at 7 bases. After removal of 4 bases from V and 5 bases from J, the junction contained 11 bases not matched to a gene. There are 15 residues in the CDR3. CDR1 and CDR2 from the germline V gene are SGHTS and YDEGEE. CDR3 bases: TGTGCCAGCAGCCTCGGGACAGATAACACGGAGACCCAGTACTTC. Its protein is CASSLGTDNTETQYF. Full variable domain (outside the CDR3, taken from reference TRBV5-8 and TRBJ2-5): EAGVTQSPTHLIKTRGQQATLRCSPISGHTSVYWYQQALGLGLQFLLWYDEGEERNRGNFPPRFSGRQFPNYSSELNVNALELEDSALYLCASSLGTDNTETQYFGPGTRLLVL.

A word on this clone: The sample has other DNA sequences that encode this CDR3 too. The gene calls are TRBV7-3 and TRBJ2-1, with 8 positions matching TRBD2. V was pared by 5 bases and J by 4 bases, with 4 bases of the junction left unmatched. The CDR3 is 14 amino acids. CDR1 and CDR2 (germline): SGHTA, FQGTGA. The CDR3 DNA sequence: TGTGCCAGCAGCCTTAGCGGGACATACAATGAGCAGTTCTTC. Translation gives CASSLSGTYNEQFF. The full variable domain, completed using reference TRBV7-3 and TRBJ2-1, is GAGVSQTPSNKVTEKGKYVELRCDPISGHTALYWYRQSLGQGPEFLIYFQGTGAADDSGLPNDRFFAVRPEGSVSTLKIQRTERGDSAVYLCASSLSGTYNEQFFGPGTRLTVL.

The chain has TRBV7-9 and TRBJ2-5; D gene uncertain. The J call may be in error: the DNA end matches TRBJ2-7 better. Germline values: CDR1 SEHNR, CDR2 FQNEAQ (reference sequence). This CDR3 is built from 13 residues. The CDR3 is CASSPTGSYEQYF. CDR3 nucleotides: TGTGCCAGCAGCCCCACGGGTTCCTACGAGCAGTACTTC.

The chain combines TRBV5-1 with TRBJ1-2; a possible D gene is TRBD1 (6 bases). Trimming removed 1 base at V and 1 base at J, with 14 bases between. Germline V lookup: CDR1 SGHRS, CDR2 YFSETQ. The length of the CDR3 is 16 residues. Written as DNA, the CDR3 is TGCGCCAGCAGCTTGCCGTCAGGGGTGGATAACTATGGCTACACCTTC. It yields the protein CASSLPSGVDNYGYTF.

J is TRBJ2-1 and V is TRBV5-3, with 15 nucleotides matching TRBD2. TRBV5-3 is recorded as an ORF, its role being uncertain. The V and J ends lost 5 bases and 1 base, in that order; junction bases with no gene match: 4. The CDR3 extends over 17 amino acids. CDR3 nucleotide sequence: TGTGCCAGAAGTGTAGGGACTAGCGGGAGGTCCTACAATGAGCAGTTCTTC. Its translation: CARSVGTSGRSYNEQFF.